A selection of T cell receptor beta chains follows, all from one sample in a study of shared clonotypes between healthy human individuals. TCRdb's copy holds only in-frame clones and misses some; the assay was immunoSEQ multiplex PCR. The sample holds fewer than 850,000 clones; more than 70% are singletons and the top ten take 1.8%. The specimen was memory CD4+ T cells sorted from blood. These receptors originate from a woman under 40 in good health. Each CDR3 is given with its conserved first and last residue. D genes are given only for firm matches. Clone size is stated in some rows and not others, as once, few, many or a class when expanded.

TRBD2	15	once	TRBV6-5	TRBJ2-7	TGTGCCAGCAGTTCCACCCCGGGACTAGGACTCGAGCAGTACTTC	CASSSTPGLGLEQYF
TRBD1	15	.	TRBV28	TRBJ2-5	TGTGCCAGCAGTGGGGGAGACAGGGGTCCGGAGACCCAGTACTTC	CASSGGDRGPETQYF
.	15	few	TRBV6-1	TRBJ2-7	TGTGCCAGCAGTGAAGCGTTGGAGGGCGGCTACGAGCAGTACTTC	CASSEALEGGYEQYF
.	15	.	TRBV2	TRBJ2-3	TGTGCCAGCAGTGAAGGATCTAGCGTCACAGATACGCAGTATTTT	CASSEGSSVTDTQYF
TRBD1	22	.	TRBV7-8	TRBJ2-7	TGTGCCAGCAGCCCAGGCTCCGCCGGACGGGGACGCTCCGGGACAGGGCGATACGAGCAGTACTTC	CASSPGSAGRGRSGTGRYEQYF
.	15	.	TRBV4-2	TRBJ1-5	TGTGCCAGCAGCCAAGGTACAGCGAACAATCAGCCCCAGCATTTT	CASSQGTANNQPQHF
.	13	few	TRBV6-5	TRBJ2-1	TGTGCCGCGGGCAGGCATTTTTACAATGAGCAGTTCTTC	CAAGRHFYNEQFF
.	15	.	TRBV7-2	TRBJ1-4	TGTGCCAGCAGCTTGGGCTCTCTTAAGGATGAAAAACTGTTTTTT	CASSLGSLKDEKLFF
TRBD1	16	.	TRBV6-5	TRBJ1-5	TGTGCCAGCAGTTGGACAGGGGGGACGCGCAATCAGCCCCAGCATTTT	CASSWTGGTRNQPQHF
.	13	.	TRBV28	TRBJ2-7	TGTGCCAGCAGCAAACTAGGATCCTACGAGCAGTACTTC	CASSKLGSYEQYF
.	14	.	TRBV6-1	TRBJ1-1	TGTGCCAGCAGCCAGGACAGTATGAACACTGAAGCTTTCTTT	CASSQDSMNTEAFF
.	14	.	TRBV5-1	TRBJ1-3	TGCGCCAGCCAGACAGGCAGCTCTGGAAACACCATATATTTT	CASQTGSSGNTIYF
.	13	.	TRBV29-1	TRBJ1-1	TGCAGCGTGCACCGGACGGGGAACACTGAAGCTTTCTTT	CSVHRTGNTEAFF
TRBD2	16	few	TRBV4-1	TRBJ2-3	TGCGCCAGCAGCCAAGAAGGACTAGCGGGAATTGATACGCAGTATTTT	CASSQEGLAGIDTQYF
.	13	.	TRBV28	TRBJ1-1	TGTGCCAGCACCACTTGGACGAGCACTGAAGCTTTCTTT	CASTTWTSTEAFF
TRBD1	17	.	TRBV13	TRBJ1-1	TGTGCCAGCAGCTTAGTTTTCGACCCGACAGACAGGGATCAAGCTTTCTTT	CASSLVFDPTDRDQAFF
.	15	.	TRBV28	TRBJ1-5	TGTGCCAGCAGTTTATTCAGGCGTGGCAATCAGCCCCAGCATTTT	CASSLFRRGNQPQHF
.	16	.	TRBV7-2	TRBJ2-5	TGTGCCAGCAGCTTAGATGCTAGCAGCAACCAAGAGACCCAGTACTTC	CASSLDASSNQETQYF
.	11	.	TRBV20-1	TRBJ2-5	TGCAGTGCTAGGGTAGGAGAGACCCAGTACTTC	CSARVGETQYF